A selection of T cell receptor beta chains follows, all from one sample in a study of cytomegalovirus exposure and HLA in healthy donors. Clones were sequenced by immunoSEQ multiplex PCR, and TCRdb holds only the in-frame ones, with some missing. The sample holds approximately 130,000 clones, about four fifths seen once. Source material: PBMCs. The source of these receptors is a man aged 18 to 30 in good health and CMV-seronegative. Both conserved end residues are part of each CDR3. Fields, in order: clone size, D gene, J gene, V gene, CDR3 protein, CDR3 DNA. The D gene is left open where the match is weak. Size values are once, few and many counts, or a class for expanded clones, and some rows have none.

NA	NA	TRBJ2-5	TRBV6-1	CASSEARETQYF	TGTGCCAGCAGTGAAGCGCGGGAGACCCAGTACTTC
NA	NA	TRBJ1-5	TRBV19	CASSMEGHQPQHF	TGTGCCAGTAGTATGGAGGGTCATCAGCCCCAGCATTTT
NA	NA	TRBJ1-5	TRBV6-5	CASREDRDSNQPQHF	TGTGCCAGCAGGGAGGATCGTGATAGCAATCAGCCCCAGCATTTT
NA	TRBD1	TRBJ2-5	TRBV7-9	CASSLKDRAFQETQYF	TGTGCCAGCAGCTTAAAGGACAGGGCTTTCCAAGAGACCCAGTACTTC
NA	NA	TRBJ1-4	TRBV7-6	CASSLVGSSNEKLFF	TGTGCCAGCAGCTTAGTGGGTTCTAGTAATGAAAAACTGTTTTTT
NA	NA	TRBJ1-6	TRBV10-3	CAINQGFGSPLHF	TGTGCCATCAATCAGGGATTTGGATCACCCCTCCACTTT
NA	TRBD2	TRBJ2-5	TRBV10-1	CASSTGLAGVGETQYF	TGCGCCAGCAGTACAGGACTAGCGGGGGTTGGAGAGACCCAGTACTTC
once	NA	TRBJ2-2	TRBV4-3	CASSRNKADWAGELFF	TGCGCCAGCAGCCGTAACAAAGCGGACTGGGCCGGGGAGCTGTTTTTT
NA	TRBD1	TRBJ2-7	TRBV7-3	CASSLIGAGQGVEQYF	TGTGCCAGCAGCTTAATAGGGGCGGGACAGGGGGTCGAGCAGTACTTC
NA	NA	TRBJ2-6	TRBV4-2	CASSLGAPGANVLTF	TGTGCCAGCAGTCTGGGGGCCCCTGGGGCCAACGTCCTGACTTTC
NA	NA	TRBJ2-3	TRBV10-3	CAISQSGSSTDTQYF	TGTGCCATCAGTCAATCAGGTTCTAGCACAGATACGCAGTATTTT
NA	NA	TRBJ2-7	TRBV29-1	CSVREGSYEQYF	TGCAGCGTTCGGGAAGGGTCCTACGAGCAGTACTTC
few	TRBD1	TRBJ2-7	TRBV5-5	CASSFQTGQYYYEQYF	TGTGCCAGCAGCTTTCAGACGGGACAGTATTACTACGAGCAGTACTTC
NA	TRBD1	TRBJ1-1	TRBV7-9	CASSLGTEEAFF	TGTGCCAGCAGCTTGGGGACAGAAGAAGCTTTCTTT
once	TRBD1	TRBJ2-4	TRBV9	CASSEQGARQNIQYF	TGTGCCAGCAGTGAACAGGGGGCGCGTCAAAACATTCAGTACTTC
NA	TRBD2	TRBJ2-1	TRBV6-1	CASSEVHPSSGLYNEQFF	TGTGCCAGCAGTGAAGTGCACCCCTCTAGCGGACTCTACAATGAGCAGTTCTTC
NA	TRBD1	TRBJ1-6	TRBV7-2	CASSYYGQGTSPLHF	TGTGCCAGCAGCTACTACGGACAGGGGACCTCACCCCTCCACTTT
once	NA	TRBJ2-1	TRBV7-9	CASSLASSTGMRDEQFF	TGTGCCAGCAGCTTAGCCTCCTCGACGGGAATGCGGGATGAGCAGTTCTTC
NA	NA	TRBJ1-6	TRBV9	CASSASDRRDSPLHF	TGTGCCAGCAGCGCCTCCGACAGAAGGGATTCACCCCTCCACTTT
NA	TRBD2	TRBJ2-3	TRBV5-1	CASRTGGDTQYF	TGCGCCAGCAGGACGGGGGGAGATACGCAGTATTTT
NA	TRBD2	TRBJ2-3	TRBV7-6	CASSKAGGLTDTQYF	TGTGCCAGCAGCAAAGCGGGGGGCCTCACAGATACGCAGTATTTT
NA	TRBD1	TRBJ1-4	TRBV7-8	CASSLEGRGLVRANEKLFF	TGTGCCAGCAGCTTAGAAGGCAGGGGGCTTGTGAGAGCTAATGAAAAACTGTTTTTT
few	TRBD1	TRBJ1-5	TRBV27	CASSLYSEQGASNQPQHF	TGTGCCAGCAGTCTCTACTCCGAACAGGGGGCAAGCAATCAGCCCCAGCATTTT
NA	TRBD1	TRBJ1-1	TRBV4-1	CASTKTGYPEAFF	TGCGCCAGCACCAAGACAGGGTATCCTGAAGCTTTCTTT
NA	NA	TRBJ1-2	TRBV7-2	CASSLSNSYGYTF	TGTGCCAGCAGCTTATCAAACAGTTATGGCTACACCTTC
few	TRBD1	TRBJ1-1	TRBV28	CASSSVGQGSRNTEAFF	TGTGCCAGCAGTTCGGTGGGACAGGGGAGTCGGAACACTGAAGCTTTCTTT
NA	NA	TRBJ1-1	TRBV5-1	CASSLAGDSEAFF	TGCGCCAGCAGCTTGGCCGGGGACTCTGAAGCTTTCTTT
NA	TRBD1	TRBJ1-6	TRBV2	CASSQQGAGNSPLHF	TGTGCCAGCAGTCAACAGGGGGCTGGTAATTCACCCCTCCACTTT
NA	TRBD2	TRBJ2-1	TRBV10-3	CAIGLAGGGEQFF	TGTGCCATAGGACTAGCGGGGGGTGGAGAGCAGTTCTTC
NA	NA	TRBJ2-2	TRBV5-1	CASSLGQTNTGELFF	TGCGCCAGCAGCTTGGGACAGACTAACACCGGGGAGCTGTTTTTT
NA	NA	TRBJ1-2	TRBV6-5	CASSSRIGGYGYTF	TGTGCCAGCAGTTCCCGTATCGGGGGCTATGGCTACACCTTC
few	TRBD1	TRBJ1-1	TRBV4-3	CASSQGTGEAFF	TGCGCCAGCAGCCAGGGGACAGGAGAAGCTTTCTTT
NA	NA	TRBJ2-7	TRBV13	CASMYRGFSYEQYF	TGTGCCAGCATGTATAGGGGCTTTTCCTACGAGCAGTACTTC
once	NA	TRBJ1-3	TRBV9	CASSETNSGNTIYF	TGTGCCAGCAGCGAGACTAATTCTGGAAACACCATATATTTT
NA	NA	TRBJ1-3	TRBV7-8	CASSRSRGSGNTIYF	TGTGCCAGCAGCCGAAGCAGGGGCTCTGGAAACACCATATATTTT
NA	NA	TRBJ1-2	TRBV7-2	CASSLGLFYGYTF	TGTGCCAGCAGCTTAGGACTTTTCTATGGCTACACCTTC
NA	NA	TRBJ1-2	TRBV9	CASSHTTQRDGGGYTF	TGTGCCAGCAGCCACACGACCCAGAGGGATGGTGGAGGCTACACCTTC
NA	NA	TRBJ1-2	TRBV2	CASSEDQISYGYTF	TGTGCCAGCAGTGAAGATCAGATATCCTATGGCTACACCTTC
NA	NA	TRBJ2-1	TRBV27	CASSFLSYNEQFF	TGTGCCAGCAGTTTTTTGAGCTACAATGAGCAGTTCTTC
once	NA	TRBJ2-3	TRBV10-3	CAIRGGTPDTQYF	TGTGCCATCCGCGGGGGCACCCCAGATACGCAGTATTTT
NA	TRBD1	TRBJ1-2	TRBV6-6	CASSYRPGQTNYGYTF	TGTGCCAGCAGTTATCGTCCGGGACAGACTAACTATGGCTACACCTTC
NA	NA	TRBJ1-5	TRBV6-6	CASSYTINGGQPQHF	TGTGCCAGCAGTTATACCATAAACGGGGGTCAGCCCCAGCATTTT
NA	TRBD1	TRBJ2-1	TRBV12-5	CASGLPGQGVDEQFF	TGTGCTAGTGGTTTACCGGGACAGGGGGTCGATGAGCAGTTCTTC
NA	TRBD1	TRBJ2-7	TRBV7-9	CASGGRDRLEEQYF	TGTGCCAGCGGGGGCCGGGACAGGCTAGAAGAGCAGTACTTC
NA	TRBD1	TRBJ1-2	TRBV29-1	CSVLGGRGYTF	TGCAGCGTCCTAGGGGGCCGTGGCTACACCTTC